This entry lists 2 T cell receptor beta chains sequenced from one sample in a study of T cell clones after liver transplantation. Produced via immunoSEQ multiplex PCR; TCRdb's table is partial and in-frame only. This table has roughly 120,000 clones, 90% appearing once. Sequenced material: CD4+ T cells from blood, taken 12 months after liver transplant. Receptor source: a human patient who received a liver transplant. The T cells may come from the graft donor.

The genes are TRBV29-1 and TRBJ1-2, with a possible D match to TRBD1 (5 bases). The CDR3 loop spans 11 amino acids. V was trimmed by 7 bases and J by 3 bases, leaving 9 bases between them. The germline CDR1 and CDR2 sequences are SQVTM and ANQGSEA. The CDR3 DNA reads as TGCAGCGCCTTAGGGGACTATGGCTACACCTTC. Translated, it gives CSALGDYGYTF.

J is TRBJ2-1 and V is TRBV4-1; the D is unclear. There are 14 residues in the CDR3. V shed 3 bases and J shed 8 bases, with 14 bases lying between them. Germline V gives CDR1 MGHRA, CDR2 YSYEKL. The CDR3 region is CASSHGSRWDEQFF. The CDR3 coding sequence is TGCGCCAGCAGCCACGGTTCCCGGTGGGATGAGCAGTTCTTC.